This T cell receptor beta chain came from a study of blood T cells in healthy people across ages (dated by TCRdb to about 2015). Background for the entire study: In model experiments, template switching captured roughly one uniquely barcoded TCR beta cDNA molecule for every two T cells. Using deep sequencing normalized with unique cDNA molecular identifiers, the study measured how TCR beta repertoire diversity changes with age. Donors were grouped into four age groups: young (average 16 years), middle-aged (less than 40), aged (62) and long-lived (just over 80). Donors of different ages were randomly distributed across sequencing lanes to avoid experimental bias. For two donors (one aged 18 to 29 and one aged 80 or older), the study analyzed two additional independent replicas of 1 million unique cDNA reads from the same blood draw. General findings and caveats noted by the study authors: Because profiling used bulk unsorted PBMCs, naive and antigen-experienced compartments could not be compared conclusively. Donor CMV infection status was unknown, potentially confounding age-related changes in expanded clonotypes. As age increased, observed TCR beta diversity per million T cells dropped in a roughly linear way, and a significant reduction was already evident by age 40. The percentage of naive T cells measured by flow cytometry correlated strongly with observed TCR beta diversity. Total diversity estimates from one million sequenced T cells were considered lower bounds and underestimates. Compared with the aged group, the long-lived group had more naive CD4+ T cells, fewer expanded clones and increased TCR diversity, suggesting age selection.

As to this clonotype: Its antigen target is currently unknown. No clone much larger than this one lies a single base away; base qualities are absent.

Systemically healthy Caucasian individuals from Russia, some 38 in total and aged about 6 to 100 years, were included as donors. About 9.6 milliliters of peripheral blood were collected from each donor into EDTA-treated Vacutainer tubes. Ficoll-Paque density-gradient centrifugation was used to isolate PBMCs, with at least 6.5 million obtained per sample. Trizol reagent was used to extract total RNA from PBMCs, with at least 6 micrograms per sample. For every donor, an aliquot of PBMCs went through flow cytometry to measure the percentages of naive CD45RAhigh/CD27high T cells. From the germline V gene, CDR1 is KGHSH and CDR2 is LQKENI. Trimming removed 2 bases from V and 5 bases from J, leaving 7 bases between the germline ends. From its cysteine to its phenylalanine, the CDR3 spans 13 amino acids. Only the CDR3 region is kept as DNA, spanning 39 bases read in frame from base 1. To prepare the library, 5' RACE was applied. TCRdb lists the instrument as Illumina HiSeq 2500. A second PCR of about 6 to 12 cycles was run with a J-beta primer mix and a sample-barcoded 5' primer. Each TCR beta cDNA molecule received a unique molecular identifier from a template-switch 5' adaptor carrying 12 random nucleotides. Each sample yielded at least 3 million CDR3-containing paired-end reads. All of the RNA was converted into first-strand cDNA using the Mint cDNA synthesis kit, with a TRBC-specific oligonucleotide serving as the primer. Following uracil-DNA glycosylase treatment, all cDNA underwent a first 18-cycle PCR with the universal primers M1SS and BC2_uni_R. As for how the authors treated the data: Normalization of each sample was performed by random selection of 1 million high-quality reads, each carrying a distinct molecular identifier. Instead of being binned into consensus sequences, reads with shared molecular identifiers were discarded. MiTCR, run with a Q25 quality threshold and the strictest error-elimination algorithm, handled CDR3 identification, clonotype clustering and error correction. Lower-bound total TCR beta diversity was estimated with a nonparametric unseen species model using Euler transformation. TCRdb's own reprocessing of the public reads used fastp at Q25 and MiXCR and kept productive beta chains. Each CDR3 protein gets just one entry, which takes the most common genes and DNA from the rows behind it. The V and J calls were determined by TCRdb, not by the authors. This sample comprises about 640,000 distinct CDR3 sequences, around three fifths of them detected only once. The ten largest make up 35% to 40% of the sample.

The specimen sequenced was blood. The rearranged chain carries TRBV18 and TRBJ1-5, with the identity of the D gene unclear. The source is a man aged 60 to 75 in good health. The encoded CDR3 is CASSPNLDQPQHF. In nucleotide form, the sequence is TGTGCCAGCTCACCAAACCTGGATCAGCCCCAGCATTTT.